These 7 T cell receptor beta chains originate from one sample sequenced in a study of cytomegalovirus exposure and HLA in healthy donors. The PCR was carried out with 60 Vbeta primers and 13 Jbeta primers. The assay was immunoSEQ multiplex PCR, and TCRdb's table has in-frame clones only and misses some. The sample has 150,000 to 200,000 clones; roughly 80% are singletons. Sequencing input: PBMCs. Receptors originate from a woman aged 18-35 years in good health and CMV-seronegative.

This clone was seen only a few times. V and J are TRBV4-2 and TRBJ1-2, with 11 bases fitting TRBD1. CDR1 is LGHNA, CDR2 YNFKEQ, per germline. CDR3 length equals 15 residues. V shed 4 bases and J 6 bases; nucleotides not matched to a gene: 7. The CDR3 is CASSPRDRGKDGYTF. CDR3 nucleotide sequence: TGTGCCAGCAGCCCCCGGGACAGGGGGAAGGATGGCTACACCTTC.

The genes are TRBV2 and TRBJ2-1; D might be TRBD2 (5 bases). The germline CDR1 and CDR2 sequences are SNHLY and FYNNEI. Trimming cost V 6 bases and J 5 bases, with 11 bases left between them. The CDR3 is 13 residues long. CDR3 loop: CASREYGDNEQFF. In nucleotides, the CDR3 is TGTGCCAGCAGAGAGTACGGGGACAATGAGCAGTTCTTC.

This clone was detected only a few times. This chain joins TRBV5-1 and TRBJ1-2, with a tentative D call TRBD1 (5 bases). With 2 bases removed from V and 4 bases from J, the gap between germline ends came to 18 bases. The CDR3 runs 16 residues. CDR1 is SGHRS and CDR2 is YFSETQ in the germline V gene. DNA of the CDR3: TGCGCCAGCAGCTTAGAGGCCGTCGGGGGTAGCTATGGCTACACCTTC. Protein: CASSLEAVGGSYGYTF.

V is TRBV12-5 and J is TRBJ2-3, with 10 bases matching TRBD2. Germline assignment: CDR1 LGHNT and CDR2 FRNRAP. This CDR3 spans 18 amino acids. J was trimmed by 4 bases and V by 2 bases; bases with no gene match: 12. The CDR3 loop reads CASGLNAVYGTSADTQYF. The CDR3 nucleotides are TGTGCTAGTGGTTTGAATGCAGTCTACGGGACTAGCGCAGATACGCAGTATTTT.

J is TRBJ2-7 and V is TRBV10-3, with 7 positions matching TRBD2. This CDR3 region has 16 residues. With 2 bases clipped from V and 1 base from J, the junction kept 8 bases outside the gene matches. From germline, CDR1 is ENHRY and CDR2 SYGVKD. This chain's CDR3 is CAISEGGLPSSYEQYF. The CDR3 coding sequence is TGTGCCATCAGTGAGGGGGGACTACCTAGTTCCTACGAGCAGTACTTC.

The gene calls are TRBV7-9 and TRBJ2-4; 7 nucleotides align to TRBD1. This CDR3 region has 13 residues. The junction had 3 bases not matched to a gene; V was cut back by 5 bases and J by 5 bases. Germline V gives CDR1 SEHNR, CDR2 FQNEAQ (reference sequence). The CDR3 loop reads CASSPGQQNIQYF. Here the CDR3 DNA reads TGTGCCAGCAGCCCGGGACAGCAAAACATTCAGTACTTC.

Turning to this clone: This specimen includes other DNA sequences encoding the same CDR3. This chain links TRBV5-1 with TRBJ2-1; D might be TRBD2 (6 bases). V lost 0 bases, J lost 6 bases, and 7 bases lay in between. The CDR3 loop spans 13 amino acids. CDR1 SGHRS and CDR2 YFSETQ come from the germline V gene. The DNA of the CDR3 is TGCGCCAGCAGCTTGGGACTAGTCAATGAGCAGTTCTTC. Protein: CASSLGLVNEQFF.